This note documents a single TCR beta chain sequence. This entry comes from a study of T cell responses to AZD1222 COVID-19 vaccine. Generated by immunoSEQ multiplex PCR, the TCRdb table keeps only in-frame clones and is missing some. The sample carries under 170,000 clones, 92% recorded once. This specimen consisted of peripheral blood, obtained 28 days after the second AZD1222 dose. The TCR originated in an adult who received the AZD1222 COVID-19 vaccine.

The CDR3 DNA reads as TGTGCCAGCAGTCTGGCACTGGGAGGCACTGAAGCTTTCTTT. This gives the protein CASSLALGGTEAFF. The rearrangement joins TRBV3-1 (or the pseudogene TRBV3-2) to TRBJ1-1, with no clear D. V was trimmed by 6 bases and J by 4 bases, leaving 15 bases between them. Germline V gene data show CDR1 as LGHDT and CDR2 as YNNKEL (reference sequence). The CDR3 has 14 amino acids.